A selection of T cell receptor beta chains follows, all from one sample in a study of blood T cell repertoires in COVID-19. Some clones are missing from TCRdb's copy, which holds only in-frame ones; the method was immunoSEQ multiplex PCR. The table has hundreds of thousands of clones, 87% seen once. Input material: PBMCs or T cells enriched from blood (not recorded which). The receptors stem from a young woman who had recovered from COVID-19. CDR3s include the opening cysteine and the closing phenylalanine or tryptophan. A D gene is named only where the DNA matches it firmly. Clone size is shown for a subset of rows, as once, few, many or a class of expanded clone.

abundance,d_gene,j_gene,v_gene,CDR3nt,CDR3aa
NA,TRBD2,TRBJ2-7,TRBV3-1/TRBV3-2,TGTGCCAGCAGCCAAGGGTCTCCCGGGACTAAAGGCTACGAGCAGTACTTC,CASSQGSPGTKGYEQYF
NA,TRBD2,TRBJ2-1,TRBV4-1,TGCGCCAGCAGCCCTCTAGCGGGGGGGACCGTTAGCTCCTACAATGAGCAGTTCTTC,CASSPLAGGTVSSYNEQFF
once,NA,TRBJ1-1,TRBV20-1,TGCAGCGCGGACTTGGCTTTCTTT,CSADLAFF
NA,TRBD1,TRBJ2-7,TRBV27,TGTGCCAGCAGTTTATCCGGGGGACAGGAGAGCCACGAGCAGTACTTC,CASSLSGGQESHEQYF
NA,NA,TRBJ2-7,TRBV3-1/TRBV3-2,TGTGCCAGCAGCCAACTGGCCTCCTACGAGCAGTACTTC,CASSQLASYEQYF
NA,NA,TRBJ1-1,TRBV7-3,TGTGCCAGCAGCTTAACGTTTCCGGGACTAAGGGGGAACACTGAAGCTTTCTTT,CASSLTFPGLRGNTEAFF
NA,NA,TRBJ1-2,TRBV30,TGTGCCTGGAGCATGGGGGCAGCTAACTATGGCTACACCTTC,CAWSMGAANYGYTF
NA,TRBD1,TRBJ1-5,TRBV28,TGTGCCAGCCTTGGGTTTTCGCCGGGACAGGGGGGTTGGGGATCCCAGCATTTT,CASLGFSPGQGGWGSQHF
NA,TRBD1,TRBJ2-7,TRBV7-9,TGTGCCGAACTGACAGGGAACCCCTACATCTACGAGCAGTACTTC,CAELTGNPYIYEQYF
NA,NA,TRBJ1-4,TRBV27,TGTGCCAGCAGTTTCTCAGGACAAGGTGAAAAACTGTTTTTT,CASSFSGQGEKLFF
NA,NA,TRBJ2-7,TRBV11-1,TGTGCCAGCAGCTTTAACTCCTACGAGCAGTACTTC,CASSFNSYEQYF
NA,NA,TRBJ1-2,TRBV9,TGTGCCAGCAGCCTAGGAACGACAGTTAACTATGGCTACACCTTC,CASSLGTTVNYGYTF
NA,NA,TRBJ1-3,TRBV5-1,TGCGCCAGCAGCTTGGGACTGAGCTCTGGAAACACCATATATTTT,CASSLGLSSGNTIYF
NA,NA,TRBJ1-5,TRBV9,TGTGCCAGCAGCGGGCGAGGAGGGGATCAGCCCCAGCATTTT,CASSGRGGDQPQHF
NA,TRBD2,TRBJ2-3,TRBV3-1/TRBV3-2,TGTGCCAGCAAGACTAGCGGGAGGGCCGGCACAGATACGCAGTATTTT,CASKTSGRAGTDTQYF
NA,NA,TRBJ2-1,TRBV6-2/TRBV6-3,TGTGCCAGCAGTTACTTTGACTCATCCTACAATGAGCAGTTCTTC,CASSYFDSSYNEQFF
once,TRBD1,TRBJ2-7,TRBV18,TGTGCCAGCTCAGGAATACAGGGGACCCCTTCCGACGAGCAGTACTTC,CASSGIQGTPSDEQYF
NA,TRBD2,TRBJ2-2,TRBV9,TGTGCCAGCAGCGTAAACCTCGGGACTAGCGGGAGGGCCGGTTATGGCGGGGAGCTGTTTTTT,CASSVNLGTSGRAGYGGELFF
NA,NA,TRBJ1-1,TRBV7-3,TGTGCCAGCAGCCGAACAGGGTCTGAAGCTTTCTTT,CASSRTGSEAFF
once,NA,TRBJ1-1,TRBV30,TGTGCCTGGAGTGTACGCGGGGGCTGGACTGAAGCTTTCTTT,CAWSVRGGWTEAFF
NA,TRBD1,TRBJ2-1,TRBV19,TGTGCCAGTAGTAGGGACAGGGAGAGCTCCTACAATGAGCAGTTCTTC,CASSRDRESSYNEQFF
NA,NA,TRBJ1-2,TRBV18,TGTGCCAGCTCACCACCGAGAGAGCCGAACTATGGCTACACCTTC,CASSPPREPNYGYTF
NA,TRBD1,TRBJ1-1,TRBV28,TGTGCCAGCAGCTCCCACGGGACAGGCTGGGGTACTGAAGCTTTCTTT,CASSSHGTGWGTEAFF
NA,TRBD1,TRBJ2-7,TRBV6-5,TGTGCCAGCAGTCCCTGGACAGGGTATTCTATCCGGCAGTACTTC,CASSPWTGYSIRQYF
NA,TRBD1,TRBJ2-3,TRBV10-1,TGCGCCAGCAGCGACAGGGCTCCCGCAGATACGCAGTATTTT,CASSDRAPADTQYF
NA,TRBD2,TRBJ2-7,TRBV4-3,TGCGCCAGCAGCCACGGGGGGTCCTACGAGCAGTACTTC,CASSHGGSYEQYF
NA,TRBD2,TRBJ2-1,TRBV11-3,TGTGCCAGCAGCTTAGACGGGAGGCCCTACAATGAGCAGTTCTTC,CASSLDGRPYNEQFF